This T cell receptor beta chain was sequenced for a study of HIV-infected children after antiretroviral therapy interruption. General study findings and limits: Naive CD4+ sequences overlapped less between time points once interruption began. Naive CD4+ Gini coefficient rose by interruption end, suggesting clonal expansion.

At least ten counts were recorded for this clonotype. Its antigen is as yet unknown. A 3' RACE protocol on RNA, with unique molecular identifiers, produced the TCR library. MiXCR was run by TCRdb on the 3' RACE reads, yielding one entry per CDR3 protein. The top ten clones hold 0.55% to 0.85% of a sample with around 47,000 distinct CDR3 sequences, 4.3% of them seen once. Trimming took off 4 bases at V and 8 bases at J, with 12 bases between the two ends. Germline values: CDR1 SGHRS, CDR2 YFSETQ. CDR3 length equals 13 residues. The sample's treatment: PENTA 11 planned treatment interruption arm or continuous ART arm.

The chain is built from TRBV5-1 and TRBJ1-4, with a possible D match to TRBD1 (5 bases). Here the sequenced sample was CD45RA+ CD4+ T cells from PBMCs, pooled from several time points, taken from a donor given antiretroviral therapy, either interrupted or continuous. As for subset: naive CD4+ CD45RA+ CD45RO- T cells. The receptor's source is a pool of human donors with HIV. The CDR3 nucleotides read TGCGCCAGCAGCCATGGGACGTGGGAAAAACTGTTTTTT. Protein sequence: CASSHGTWEKLFF. Looking up the rest from reference TRBV5-1 and TRBJ1-4 gives the full variable domain: KAGVTQTPRYLIKTRGQQVTLSCSPISGHRSVSWYQQTPGQGLQFLFEYFSETQRNKGNFPGRFSGRQFSNSRSEMNVSTLELGDSALYLCASSHGTWEKLFFGSGTQLSVL.